This TCR beta chain comes out of a study of identical twins. General observations from the study: Weaker excess twin sharing was seen among beta out-of-frame sequences. Clonotypes of the beta chain that were abundant in cord blood carried fewer insertions (memory repertoires showed none). Modelling underestimated the level of out-of-frame TCR alpha sharing observed in monozygotic twins.

Addition of a universal primer site occurred through template switching, and cDNA carried unique molecular identifiers. TCRdb analysed the 5' RACE reads with MiXCR anew, one entry per CDR3 protein. In the table there are 200,000 to 250,000 distinct CDR3 sequences, 7% of which are singletons. This clonotype was detected a few times. Its target is unknown. Trimming took 5 bases from V and 11 from J, leaving 19 bases between them. The CDR3 covers 14 residues. This same sample was also part of a study on yellow fever vaccine responses in identical twins.

This sequence was found in a woman between 18 and 30 years old in good health. The gene calls are TRBV12-3 or TRBV12-4 and TRBJ1-5; a weak D match, TRBD1 (6 bases). What was sequenced was memory (CD45RO+) T cells sorted from blood. The CDR3 loop reads CASSVGQIGGSQHF. For the CDR3, the DNA is TGTGCCAGCAGTGTTGGACAGATCGGCGGGTCCCAGCATTTT.